These 16 T cell receptor beta chains were all obtained from the same sample, sequenced in a study of fetal regulatory T cell absence and autoimmunity. Clones were sequenced by immunoSEQ multiplex PCR, and TCRdb holds only the in-frame ones, with some missing. The data contain 95,000 to 100,000 clones, about 78% of them singletons. Sample: pancreas tissue. These TCRs come from a male donor with IPEX syndrome.

V gene TRBV9 combines with J gene TRBJ1-4; TRBD1 might be the D (5 bases). Germline V gene data show CDR1 as SGDLS and CDR2 as YYNGEE. The CDR3 runs to 14 residues. Trimming cost V 2 bases and J 6 bases, with 11 bases left between them. DNA for the CDR3: TGTGCCAGCAGCGTGGGGGGTTCTGATGAAAAACTGTTTTTT. Translation gives CASSVGGSDEKLFF.

This CDR3 is CASSKAKTYEQYF. The CDR3 coding sequence is TGTGCCAGCAGCAAAGCAAAAACCTACGAGCAGTACTTC. The chain links TRBV21-1 to TRBJ2-7. TRBV21-1 is a listed pseudogene. This CDR3 region has 13 residues.

Turning to this clone: The sample contains more than one DNA sequence encoding this CDR3. The rearrangement links TRBV7-2 to TRBJ2-3; D remains ambiguous. Trimming left V 3 bases short and J 3 bases short, with 4 bases between. CDR1 and CDR2 (germline): SGHTA, FQGNSA. CDR3 size: 12 residues. DNA for the CDR3: TGTGCCAGCAGCTTGGGGACAGATACGCAGTATTTT. Amino acid sequence: CASSLGTDTQYF.

This clone was seen only a few times. This sequence joins TRBV7-9 and TRBJ1-2; no clear D. The CDR3 has 15 amino acids. Trimming stripped 5 bases from V and 5 bases from J, with 18 bases between. Germline-derived CDR1 and CDR2 are SEHNR and FQNEAQ (reference sequence). The CDR3 region is CASSLGDSSLYGYTF. CDR3 in DNA: TGTGCCAGCAGCCTGGGCGACTCTTCCCTTTATGGCTACACCTTC. The full variable domain, its missing parts supplied by reference TRBV7-9 and TRBJ1-2, is DTGVSQNPRHKITKRGQNVTFRCDPISEHNRLYWYRQTLGQGPEFLTYFQNEAQLEKSRLLSDRFSAERPKGSFSTLEIQRTEQGDSAMYLCASSLGDSSLYGYTFGSGTRLTVV.

The CDR3, as DNA: TGTGCCAGCAGTGAGGAGATAATGAACACTGAAGCTTTCTTT. Protein sequence: CASSEEIMNTEAFF. This chain uses TRBV2 with TRBJ1-1, with D uncertain. Between the trimmed V and J ends, which lost 3 bases and 0 bases, there was a span of 8 bases. The CDR3 is 14 residues long. CDR1 is SNHLY, CDR2 FYNNEI, per germline.

V is TRBV6-1 and J is TRBJ2-7; the match to TRBD2 covers 9 bases. CDR1 and CDR2 from the germline V gene are MNHNS and SASEGT. Trimming cost V 1 base and J 0 bases; bases outside gene matches: 7. This CDR3 region has 17 residues. This chain's CDR3 is CASSEVLAGLLSYEQYF. The CDR3 nucleotides read TGTGCCAGCAGTGAAGTTCTAGCGGGACTCCTCTCCTACGAGCAGTACTTC.

The V gene is TRBV5-4, the J gene TRBJ2-1; TRBD2 agrees at 10 bases. This CDR3 region has 15 residues. The germline V gene encodes CDR1 SGHNT and CDR2 YYREEE (reference sequence). The V and J ends lost 4 bases and 3 bases, in that order; junction bases with no gene match: 4. The CDR3 reads CASSERLAGYNEQFF. In DNA form, the CDR3 reads TGTGCCAGCAGCGAACGACTAGCGGGCTACAATGAGCAGTTCTTC.

This rearrangement joins TRBV10-3 to TRBJ1-6, with D hard to call. This CDR3 is built from 13 residues. CDR1 is ENHRY and CDR2 is SYGVKD in the germline V gene. Trimming removed 4 bases at V and 0 bases at J, with 1 base between. CDR3 loop: CAISVSYNSPLHF. In nucleotides, the CDR3 is TGTGCCATCAGTGTCTCCTATAATTCACCCCTCCACTTT.

The chain is built from TRBV6-1 and TRBJ2-7; D remains ambiguous. In germline, CDR1 is MNHNS, CDR2 SASEGT. The CDR3 contains 13 residues. Trimming removed 5 bases from V and 2 bases from J, with 10 bases in between. CDR3 nucleotide sequence: TGTGCCAGCAGTAGGGAACCGACCTACGAGCAGTACTTC. It yields the protein CASSREPTYEQYF.

The chain employs TRBV27 and TRBJ2-2; D might be TRBD1 (6 bases). Trimming removed 3 bases at V and 6 bases at J, with 14 bases between. This CDR3 contains 15 residues. The germline V gene has CDR1 MNHEY and CDR2 SMNVEV (reference sequence). CDR3 sequence (DNA): TGTGCCAGCAGTTTCACACAGGGTGGGGCCGGGGAGCTGTTTTTT. Translating gives CASSFTQGGAGELFF.

V gene TRBV10-3 combines with J gene TRBJ2-7; possibly TRBD2 for D (5 bases). V lost 0 bases to trimming and J lost 3 bases, with 15 bases between them. This CDR3 comprises 16 residues. Per the germline V gene, CDR1 is ENHRY and CDR2 is SYGVKD. The chain's CDR3 is CAISESFRDYYYEQYF. CDR3 bases: TGTGCCATCAGTGAGTCTTTTAGAGACTACTACTACGAGCAGTACTTC.

This clone came up once. This chain joins TRBV5-5 and TRBJ1-5; 9 positions match TRBD1. The trim removed 1 base at V and 4 bases at J, leaving 3 bases unmatched. Germline loops: CDR1 SGHKS, CDR2 YYEKEE (reference sequence). CDR3 size: 15 residues. The CDR3 sequence is CASSLSGQGNQPQHF. In DNA, the CDR3 is TGTGCCAGCAGCTTGAGCGGACAGGGGAATCAGCCCCAGCATTTT.

V gene TRBV25-1 combines with J gene TRBJ1-5; 7 nucleotides align to TRBD1. Looked up from germline, CDR1 is MGHDK and CDR2 is SYGVNS. The CDR3 has 16 amino acids. After removal of 5 bases from V and 6 bases from J, the junction contained 13 bases not matched to a gene. The CDR3 region is CASSSQGGGKGQPQHF. CDR3 DNA sequence: TGTGCCAGCAGTTCCCAGGGGGGGGGAAAGGGTCAGCCCCAGCATTTT.

The chain couples TRBV7-6 to TRBJ1-5; weak D call: TRBD1 (5 bases). The germline V gene encodes CDR1 SGHVS and CDR2 FNYEAQ. This CDR3 is 14 amino acids long. V was clipped by 5 bases and J by 3 bases, with 11 bases between them. CDR3 region: CASSEGPNNQPQHF. Here the CDR3 DNA reads TGTGCCAGCAGCGAGGGACCGAACAATCAGCCCCAGCATTTT.

V usage is TRBV20-1 and J usage is TRBJ2-3, with D uncertain. Germline lookup yields CDR1 DFQATT and CDR2 SNEGSKA (reference sequence). The V end was cut by 5 bases, the J end by 6 bases, with 9 bases between. There are 11 residues in the CDR3. This chain's CDR3 is CSALFMDTQYF. The DNA for the CDR3 is TGCAGTGCTCTTTTCATGGATACGCAGTATTTT.

The chain recombines TRBV9 with TRBJ2-3; D remains unclear. The CDR3 has 15 residues. The V end lost 1 base, the J end lost 2 bases, and 11 bases lay between the germline ends. Germline CDR1 is SGDLS and CDR2 is YYNGEE. CDR3 in DNA: TGTGCCAGCAGCGTAAACCCCCCTACCACAGATACGCAGTATTTT. Its translation: CASSVNPPTTDTQYF.